This T cell receptor (beta chain) was sequenced during a study of OX40 agonist ivuxolimab in advanced cancers. CDR1 is LNHDA and CDR2 is SQIVND in the germline V gene (reference sequence). The germline V and J ends were trimmed by 5 bases and 4 bases, with 7 bases remaining between them. The length of the CDR3 is 12 residues. As to this clone: Its specificity is not known.

Measured with immunoSEQ multiplex PCR; TCRdb has only the in-frame clones, and not every one. This table holds under 50,000 clones, over 60% found once. The study, taken as a whole, reports: The CD4+ and CD8+ T cells in the blood had expanded clonally by week 6 at 0.1 to 3.0 mg/kg.

Sequencing was performed on CD4+ or CD8+ T cells sorted from blood, taken in a trial of the OX40 agonist ivuxolimab. This chain connects TRBV19 to TRBJ2-3; no definite D call. The receptor comes from an adult with an advanced solid tumor such as melanoma, head and neck, liver or kidney cancer. CDR3 region: CASSLASDTQYF. The CDR3 DNA reads TGTGCCAGTAGTCTGGCCTCAGATACGCAGTATTTT. The whole variable domain, remainder taken from reference TRBV19 and TRBJ2-3, is DGGITQSPKYLFRKEGQNVTLSCEQNLNHDAMYWYRQDPGQGLRLIYYSQIVNDFQKGDIAEGYSVSREKKESFPLTVTSAQKNPTAFYLCASSLASDTQYFGPGTRLTVL.